One and the same sample provided the 9 T cell receptor beta chains below, sequenced in a study of Ad26.COV2.S vaccination and SARS-CoV-2 variants. Sequencing was performed with immunoSEQ multiplex PCR; in TCRdb, only in-frame clones are kept and a portion is missing. This table has a few hundred thousand clones, 83% appearing once. Treatment described: 15 to 20 received Ad26.COV2.S at low or high dose, single or two shots; 5 received placebo; per-sample allocation not given. At day 63 after the first vaccine or placebo injection, samples were drawn. This material consisted of peripheral blood, taken in a trial of Ad26.COV2.S vaccine versus placebo. These receptors were obtained from a person between 18 and 65 years old who received the Ad26.COV2.S COVID-19 vaccine or a placebo.

Only one count was recorded for this clone. The chain carries TRBV11-2 and TRBJ2-7, with 9 bases matching TRBD2. CDR3 length: 15 amino acids. In germline, CDR1 is SGHAT, CDR2 FQNNGV. The V and J ends lost 5 bases and 4 bases, in that order; junction bases with no gene match: 9. CDR3 sequence reads: CASSPTSGGTYEQYF. Written as DNA, the CDR3 is TGTGCCAGCAGCCCCACGAGCGGGGGGACATACGAGCAGTACTTC.

The V call is TRBV19, the J call TRBJ2-3; 10 nucleotides line up with TRBD2. V lost 6 bases and J lost 5; bases outside the gene matches: 11. CDR3 length: 16 residues. CDR1 and CDR2 (germline): LNHDA, SQIVND (reference sequence). DNA for the CDR3: TGTGCCAGTAGCCCTTATAGCGGGAGGTTGGTAGATACGCAGTATTTT. This sequence encodes CASSPYSGRLVDTQYF.

The chain carries TRBV5-1 and TRBJ1-2; unclear D gene. This CDR3 is built from 14 residues. Trimming shortened V by 0 bases and J by 0 bases, and 6 bases separated the two germline ends. In germline, CDR1 is SGHRS, CDR2 YFSETQ. The CDR3 reads CASSLGTSNYGYTF. The CDR3 nucleotides read TGCGCCAGCAGCTTGGGGACCTCTAACTATGGCTACACCTTC.

The genes are TRBV11-2 and TRBJ2-1, with 8 bases fitting TRBD2. Unmatched junction bases numbered 5, after V lost 3 bases and J lost 4 bases. The CDR3 is 15 amino acids. CDR1 is SGHAT and CDR2 is FQNNGV in the germline V gene. DNA of the CDR3: TGTGCCAGCAGCTTCCAGCGGGAGATGTACAATGAGCAGTTCTTC. Amino acids: CASSFQREMYNEQFF.

A word on this clone: The same CDR3 also results from other DNA sequences found in this sample. The gene calls are TRBV6-5 and TRBJ2-5, with a weak D call TRBD2 (6 bases). V was cut by 3 bases and J by 3 bases, with 8 bases left in between. The CDR3 contains 13 residues. Germline V gene data show CDR1 as MNHEY and CDR2 as SVGAGI. CDR3 protein: CASSYGGEETQYF. As DNA, the CDR3 is TGTGCCAGCAGTTATGGAGGGGAAGAGACCCAGTACTTC.

This clone showed up just once. This specimen includes other DNA sequences encoding the same CDR3. The chain joins TRBV24-1 to TRBJ1-5; D is unclear. V was shortened by 4 bases and J by 4 bases, with 4 bases between the two germline ends. The CDR3 totals 12 residues. The V gene's germline CDR1 is KGHDR and CDR2 SFDVKD. CDR3 loop: CATSDPNQPQHF. The CDR3 nucleotides are TGTGCCACCAGTGACCCGAATCAGCCCCAGCATTTT.

With respect to this clone: At one end, the junction sequence differs from germline, possibly due to a read error. The CDR3 region has the DNA TGCAGCGTGGAAGAAAGGACAGGGCGGAAGAACACTGAAGCTTTCTTT. This gives the protein CSVEERTGRKNTEAFF. The chain is built from TRBV29-1 and TRBJ1-1; TRBD1 agrees at 8 bases. Germline V gene sequence: CDR1 SQVTM, CDR2 ANQGSEA. The CDR3 runs 16 residues.

The V gene is TRBV3-1 (or the pseudogene TRBV3-2), the J gene TRBJ2-3; D gene uncertain. V lost 3 bases, J lost 4 bases, and 14 bases lay in between. CDR1 and CDR2 (germline): LGHDT, YNNKEL (reference sequence). This CDR3 has 15 residues. CDR3 in DNA: TGTGCCAGCAGCCATAATATAGCTTCCGCAGATACGCAGTATTTT. This translates into CASSHNIASADTQYF.

The genes are TRBV4-3 and TRBJ1-4, with D unresolved. The V gene's germline CDR1 is LGHNA and CDR2 YSLEER. V lost 1 base, J lost 7 bases, and 10 bases lay in between. CDR3 length: 14 amino acids. This chain's CDR3 is CASSQAAASEKLFF. In DNA, the CDR3 is TGCGCCAGCAGCCAAGCGGCAGCTAGTGAAAAACTGTTTTTT.